Below are 32 T cell receptor beta chains sequenced from a single sample in a study of shared clonotypes between healthy human individuals. Libraries were prepared by immunoSEQ multiplex PCR; TCRdb keeps only in-frame clonotypes and omits some of them. The repertoire includes 2 million to 2.5 million clones, approximately 96% of them detected once, and 0.1% to 0.15% sits in the top ten. The sample was naive CD4+ T cells sorted from blood. Indicated subset: CD45RA+ positively selected. These TCRs come from a man aged 18 to 29 in good health.

V and J are TRBV2 and TRBJ1-4; D perhaps matches TRBD1 (6 bases). This CDR3 has 15 amino acids. Trimming cost V 11 bases and J 0 bases, with 16 bases left between them. CDR1 is SNHLY and CDR2 is FYNNEI in the germline V gene. The CDR3 sequence: CACHWGGTTNEKLFF. The CDR3 DNA reads TGTGCCTGCCATTGGGGGGGCACAACTAATGAAAAACTGTTTTTT.

V gene TRBV7-2 combines with J gene TRBJ2-7; D is possibly TRBD1 or TRBD2 (6 bases each). The CDR3 covers 14 residues. V lost 5 bases, J lost 6 bases, and 17 bases lay in between. CDR1 SGHTA and CDR2 FQGNSA come from the germline V gene. In DNA, the CDR3 is TGTGCCAGCAGCAGGGGGGTCCTAGCAGGCGAGCAGTACTTC. Amino acids: CASSRGVLAGEQYF.

The sample holds one count of this clone. The CDR3 sequence: CASSLGSGGKTGQPQHF. CDR3 bases: TGTGCCAGCAGTTTAGGGTCAGGGGGCAAAACAGGTCAGCCCCAGCATTTT. The V and J genes are TRBV28 and TRBJ1-5; 8 bases align to TRBD1. This CDR3 region has 17 residues. V lost 2 bases, J lost 6 bases, and 12 bases stayed unmatched. In germline, CDR1 is MDHEN, CDR2 SYDVKM.

V gene TRBV15 combines with J gene TRBJ1-1; D unresolved. The CDR3 is 15 residues long. The germline gives CDR1 LNHNV, CDR2 YYDKDF (reference sequence). Trimming pared 3 bases from V and 4 bases from J, leaving 15 bases between. The CDR3 nucleotides are TGTGCCACCAGCAGGAAATTGGGGTCTCTCACTGAAGCTTTCTTT. The encoded protein is CATSRKLGSLTEAFF. Full variable domain (outside the CDR3, taken from reference TRBV15 and TRBJ1-1): DAMVIQNPRYQVTQFGKPVTLSCSQTLNHNVMYWYQQKSSQAPKLLFHYYDKDFNNEADTPDNFQSRRPNTSFCFLDIRSPGLGDTAMYLCATSRKLGSLTEAFFGQGTRLTVV.

The chain combines TRBV10-3 with TRBJ2-1, with 8 bases lining up with TRBD2. CDR1 ENHRY and CDR2 SYGVKD come from the germline V gene. V dropped 8 bases and J dropped 8; count of bases not matched to a gene: 11. This CDR3 spans 14 amino acids. DNA for the CDR3: TGTGCCATCGGCCTTAGCGGGATCGTGGATGAGCAGTTCTTC. Its protein product is CAIGLSGIVDEQFF.

This clone appeared once. This chain joins TRBV10-3 and TRBJ1-4, with a weak D call TRBD1 (5 bases). The germline V and J ends were trimmed by 6 bases and 6 bases, with 11 bases remaining between them. Germline V gene lookup returns CDR1 ENHRY and CDR2 SYGVKD. CDR3 length: 13 residues. The CDR3 spells CAIRSGGDEKLFF. The CDR3 nucleotides read TGTGCCATCAGATCTGGGGGGGATGAAAAACTGTTTTTT.

The V and J genes are TRBV19 and TRBJ1-2; maybe TRBD1 (6 bases). Deletions cut 5 bases from V and 7 bases from J, with 11 bases between. The length of the CDR3 is 12 residues. Per germline, CDR1 LNHDA and CDR2 SQIVND (reference sequence). The CDR3 sequence: CASSPQGRGYTF. In DNA form, the CDR3 reads TGTGCCAGTAGTCCACAGGGTCGTGGCTACACCTTC. Variable domain in full (rest from reference TRBV19 and TRBJ1-2): DGGITQSPKYLFRKEGQNVTLSCEQNLNHDAMYWYRQDPGQGLRLIYYSQIVNDFQKGDIAEGYSVSREKKESFPLTVTSAQKNPTAFYLCASSPQGRGYTFGSGTRLTVV.

The chain carries TRBV10-1 and TRBJ2-1; the match to TRBD2 covers 10 bases. The V and J ends lost 4 bases and 4 bases, in that order; junction bases with no gene match: 7. The CDR3 spans 16 residues. Germline CDR1 and CDR2: WNHNN and SYGVQD (reference sequence). The CDR3 DNA reads as TGCGCCAGCAGTGCAGCTCTAGCGGGAGAATACAATGAGCAGTTCTTC. Translating gives CASSAALAGEYNEQFF.

The rearrangement joins TRBV18 to TRBJ2-5; a weak D match, TRBD2 (5 bases). This CDR3 spans 15 amino acids. V was trimmed by 2 bases and J by 5 bases, leaving 15 bases between them. CDR1 and CDR2 (germline): KGHSH, LQKENI. The CDR3, as DNA: TGTGCCAGCTCACCATTCTACGGGGTTGGGGAGACCCAGTACTTC. This translates into CASSPFYGVGETQYF. The full variable domain, its missing parts supplied by reference TRBV18 and TRBJ2-5, is NAGVMQNPRHLVRRRGQEARLRCSPMKGHSHVYWYRQLPEEGLKFMVYLQKENIIDESGMPKERFSAEFPKEGPSILRIQQVVRGDSAAYFCASSPFYGVGETQYFGPGTRLLVL.

V usage is TRBV11-2 and J usage is TRBJ2-5; 14 bases align to TRBD2. The germline V gene encodes CDR1 SGHAT and CDR2 FQNNGV. This CDR3 is 15 amino acids long. V dropped 5 bases and J dropped 7; count of bases not matched to a gene: 6. The CDR3 DNA reads as TGTGCCAGCAGCGCGACTAGCGGGGGGGCCGGGACCCAGTACTTC. It yields the protein CASSATSGGAGTQYF.

V gene TRBV28 combines with J gene TRBJ1-2; maybe TRBD1 (5 bases). The V and J ends lost 5 bases and 9 bases respectively, with 16 bases between them. CDR1 MDHEN and CDR2 SYDVKM come from the germline V gene. The CDR3 loop spans 13 amino acids. The CDR3 DNA is TGTGCCAGCAGTATCAGGGAGGTTAGGAGCTACACCTTC. Residues: CASSIREVRSYTF.

The chain links TRBV5-1 to TRBJ1-1; D gene uncertain. The CDR3 has 15 residues. Germline lookup yields CDR1 SGHRS and CDR2 YFSETQ. V lost 2 bases and J 1 base, leaving 12 bases between the germline ends. The CDR3 loop is CASSFLYSGNTEAFF. The CDR3 DNA is TGCGCCAGCAGCTTCCTCTATTCAGGGAACACTGAAGCTTTCTTT.

The J gene is TRBJ2-7, the V gene TRBV7-2; 8 bases agree with TRBD2. Germline V gives CDR1 SGHTA, CDR2 FQGNSA. Germline trimming cut 2 bases from V and 1 base from J; bases unmatched to any gene: 4. This CDR3 spans 15 amino acids. As DNA, the CDR3 is TGTGCCAGCAGCTTATCCGGACTAGCTTCCTACGAGCAGTACTTC. Its protein is CASSLSGLASYEQYF.

V gene TRBV5-6 combines with J gene TRBJ2-3; the match to TRBD1 covers 7 bases. Germline trimming cut 0 bases from V and 4 bases from J; bases unmatched to any gene: 2. The CDR3 consists of 14 residues. CDR1 is SGHDT, CDR2 YYEEEE, per germline. As DNA, the CDR3 is TGTGCCAGCAGCTTGGTAACAGGGGCAGATACGCAGTATTTT. It encodes CASSLVTGADTQYF.

This clone has only one observation. The V and J genes are TRBV30 and TRBJ2-7; D gene uncertain. Germline-derived CDR1 and CDR2 are GTSNPN and SVGIG (reference sequence). This CDR3 comprises 11 residues. V was shortened by 5 bases and J by 2 bases, with 7 bases between the two germline ends. CDR3: CAWRVTYEQYF. The CDR3, as DNA: TGTGCCTGGCGAGTGACCTACGAGCAGTACTTC.

This sequence joins TRBV6-6 and TRBJ2-7; D is undetermined. CDR3 size: 15 residues. CDR1 MNHNY and CDR2 SVGAGI come from the germline V gene (reference sequence). The V and J ends lost 6 bases and 0 bases respectively, with 15 bases between them. CDR3 DNA: TGTGCCAGCAGCCCCGGACGACCTAGCTCCTACGAGCAGTACTTC. Translated, it gives CASSPGRPSSYEQYF.

This clone was found once. The chain uses TRBV9 and TRBJ2-7; TRBD2 aligns across 8 bases. Germline CDR1 reads SGDLS; CDR2 reads YYNGEE. The CDR3 is 15 amino acids. V lost 3 bases and J lost 4; bases outside the gene matches: 9. The DNA for the CDR3 is TGTGCCAGCAGCGGAGGAGCGGGACTAGGGTACGAGCAGTACTTC. This codes for CASSGGAGLGYEQYF.

In regard to this clone: This CDR3 is also generated by other DNA sequences in the sample. The rearrangement uses TRBV25-1 and TRBJ2-7; the D is unclear. Germline V lookup: CDR1 MGHDK, CDR2 SYGVNS. The CDR3 contains 12 residues. The V gene lost 3 bases and the J gene lost 0 bases, with 3 bases spanning the gap. The DNA of the CDR3 is TGTGCCAGCAGTGATTACTCCTACGAGCAGTACTTC. Protein product: CASSDYSYEQYF.

The chain combines TRBV10-3 with TRBJ1-5; weak D call: TRBD1 (5 bases). This CDR3 contains 16 residues. CDR1 and CDR2 from the germline V gene are ENHRY and SYGVKD. The V end was cut by 0 bases, the J end by 7 bases, with 16 bases between. In DNA, the CDR3 is TGTGCCATCAGTGAGTCGCAGGGTACGTCAGGCCAGCCCCAGCATTTT. This encodes CAISESQGTSGQPQHF.

The genes are TRBV10-3 and TRBJ1-2; 10 positions agree with TRBD1. The CDR3 consists of 15 residues. Germline V gene data show CDR1 as ENHRY and CDR2 as SYGVKD. The V gene end was trimmed by 1 base and the J gene end by 7 bases; junction bases not matched to a gene: 6. The CDR3 sequence: CAISEFDRGLGGYTF. The CDR3 DNA is TGTGCCATCAGTGAGTTTGACAGGGGGCTAGGTGGCTACACCTTC.

The V call is TRBV30, the J call TRBJ1-2; D is perhaps TRBD1 (5 bases). The CDR3 sequence is 13 residues long. Germline values: CDR1 GTSNPN, CDR2 SVGIG (reference sequence). Deletions cut 1 base from V and 4 bases from J, with 10 bases between. The CDR3 protein is CAWSGGVGYGYTF. The CDR3 DNA reads as TGTGCCTGGAGTGGGGGGGTAGGCTATGGCTACACCTTC.

The count of this clone is one. The J gene is TRBJ2-1, the V gene TRBV25-1; TRBD1 agrees at 8 bases. The V gene's germline CDR1 is MGHDK and CDR2 SYGVNS. This CDR3 spans 16 amino acids. V trimming: 2 bases; J trimming: 4 bases; junction bases outside the gene matches: 7. The CDR3 protein is CASSEMGRGQYNEQFF. The CDR3 DNA sequence: TGTGCCAGCAGTGAAATGGGCAGGGGGCAATACAATGAGCAGTTCTTC.

The V gene is TRBV28, the J gene TRBJ1-2, with a possible D match to TRBD1 (5 bases). Germline CDR1 and CDR2: MDHEN and SYDVKM. The CDR3 is 14 residues long. The V and J ends lost 2 bases and 4 bases respectively, with 11 bases between them. This chain's CDR3 is CASSLAPGGYGYTF. CDR3 DNA: TGTGCCAGCAGTTTAGCCCCCGGGGGCTATGGCTACACCTTC.

This rearrangement joins TRBV13 to TRBJ1-3; tentative D call: TRBD1 (5 bases). CDR3 length equals 19 residues. V was cut by 5 bases and J by 4 bases, with 27 bases left in between. The germline gives CDR1 PRHDT, CDR2 FYEKMQ (reference sequence). The CDR3 region is CASSPTPGTAAFIGNTIYF. For the CDR3, the DNA is TGTGCCAGCAGCCCGACACCTGGGACGGCGGCCTTTATAGGAAACACCATATATTTT.

The genes are TRBV10-2 and TRBJ2-7; D tentatively reads TRBD1 or TRBD2 (6 bases each). Trimming shortened V by 4 bases and J by 7 bases, and 20 bases separated the two germline ends. Looked up from germline, CDR1 is WSHSY and CDR2 is SAAADI. The CDR3 is 15 amino acids. CDR3 sequence reads: CASSVPPGAGWEQYF. For the CDR3, the DNA is TGCGCCAGCAGTGTTCCGCCGGGGGCCGGCTGGGAGCAGTACTTC.

V is TRBV5-6 and J is TRBJ1-1; 8 bases match TRBD1. The ends lost 7 bases at V and 1 base at J; junction bases unmatched: 6. From germline, CDR1 is SGHDT and CDR2 YYEEEE. The CDR3 is 14 residues long. This CDR3 is CASLTTGGNTEAFF. CDR3 DNA sequence: TGTGCCAGCCTTACCACAGGGGGGAACACTGAAGCTTTCTTT.

The chain has TRBV29-1 and TRBJ2-1; D possibly corresponds to TRBD2 (6 bases). V was trimmed by 7 bases and J by 7 bases, leaving 14 bases between them. Per the germline V gene, CDR1 is SQVTM and CDR2 is ANQGSEA. CDR3 length: 12 amino acids. This chain's CDR3 is CSAERGWNEQFF. The CDR3 nucleotides read TGCAGCGCCGAACGGGGGTGGAATGAGCAGTTCTTC.

V usage is TRBV5-6 and J usage is TRBJ2-7; D call uncertain. The CDR3 has 13 residues. CDR1 SGHDT and CDR2 YYEEEE come from the germline V gene. Trimming shortened V by 7 bases and J by 0 bases, and 11 bases separated the two germline ends. CDR3 bases: TGTGCCAGCTCCCATTCAGGCTCCTACGAGCAGTACTTC. This encodes CASSHSGSYEQYF.

The chain links TRBV29-1 to TRBJ2-3; 8 bases match TRBD2. With 2 bases clipped from V and 6 bases from J, the junction kept 7 bases outside the gene matches. This CDR3 region has 14 residues. The germline V gene encodes CDR1 SQVTM and CDR2 ANQGSEA. This CDR3 is CSVEIGGAVDTQYF. The CDR3 DNA follows: TGCAGCGTTGAAATCGGGGGGGCCGTCGATACGCAGTATTTT.

For this clone: The sample has other DNA sequences that encode this CDR3 too. V and J are TRBV5-1 and TRBJ2-5, with 8 nucleotides matching TRBD2. The CDR3 spans 13 residues. Germline V lookup: CDR1 SGHRS, CDR2 YFSETQ. The V segment lost 4 bases and the J segment 4 bases; nucleotides outside the gene matches: 3. In DNA form, the CDR3 reads TGCGCCAGCAGCGGGGGACTAGGAGAGACCCAGTACTTC. It specifies CASSGGLGETQYF.

The chain couples TRBV2 to TRBJ2-1; a weak D match, TRBD2 (5 bases). Trimming removed 7 bases from V and 1 base from J, with 17 bases in between. The V gene's germline CDR1 is SNHLY and CDR2 FYNNEI. This CDR3 comprises 16 residues. CDR3 sequence: CASNVAGGGSYNEQFF. The CDR3 nucleotides read TGTGCCAGCAATGTGGCGGGTGGAGGTTCCTACAATGAGCAGTTCTTC. Using reference TRBV2 and TRBJ2-1 for the parts outside the CDR3, the full variable domain is EPEVTQTPSHQVTQMGQEVILRCVPISNHLYFYWYRQILGQKVEFLVSFYNNEISEKSEIFDDQFSVERPDGSNFTLKIRSTKLEDSAMYFCASNVAGGGSYNEQFFGPGTRLTVL.

The gene calls are TRBV2 and TRBJ2-7; D call uncertain. Germline loops: CDR1 SNHLY, CDR2 FYNNEI. The CDR3 spans 15 residues. V was trimmed by 7 bases and J by 1 base, leaving 17 bases between them. CDR3 residues: CASMVDSYGSYEQYF. The CDR3 nucleotides read TGTGCCAGCATGGTGGATTCGTACGGGTCCTACGAGCAGTACTTC. The variable domain in full, with the rest retrieved from reference TRBV2 and TRBJ2-7, is EPEVTQTPSHQVTQMGQEVILRCVPISNHLYFYWYRQILGQKVEFLVSFYNNEISEKSEIFDDQFSVERPDGSNFTLKIRSTKLEDSAMYFCASMVDSYGSYEQYFGPGTRLTVT.